The 10 T cell receptor beta chains in this list originate from one sample, sequenced in a study of type 1 regulatory T cells (dated by TCRdb to the early 2020s). These receptors lack a known antigen. The sequencing machine was an Illumina MiSeq. TCRdb reprocessing: public reads trimmed at Q25 with fastp, clones called with MiXCR, in-frame beta chains kept. When rows share a CDR3 protein, they turn into one entry using the most common DNA and genes. This sample lists 14,000 to 15,000 distinct CDR3 sequences; approximately 13% were detected once. The ten largest clones add up to approximately 15% of the sample. Sequencing was carried out using cultured T cells, either the whole culture or a sorted T cell fraction (not recorded which). These receptors all stem from a human donor in good health.

There are a few counts of this clonotype. The chain uses TRBV2 and TRBJ2-7; 10 positions agree with TRBD2. Losses at the gene ends were 5 bases for V and 4 bases for J; bases not matched to a gene: 2. Germline CDR1 SNHLY, CDR2 FYNNEI. The CDR3 runs 13 residues. CDR3 nucleotide sequence: TGTGCCAGCAGTCCACTAGCGGGATACGAGCAGTACTTC. Translation gives CASSPLAGYEQYF.

This clonotype was detected ten times or more. Here the CDR3 DNA reads TGTGCCAGCAGCTCAGTGACCGCTCAGCCCCAGCATTTT. Translating it yields CASSSVTAQPQHF. J is TRBJ1-5 and V is TRBV7-8; D remains unclear. CDR3 length: 13 residues. The germline CDR1 and CDR2 sequences are SGHVS and FQNEAQ. V dropped 4 bases and J dropped 6 bases, with 10 bases sitting between them.

This chain links TRBV7-6 with TRBJ2-1; TRBD1 agrees at 9 bases. V shed 4 bases, J shed 7 bases, and the junction held 5 bases outside the gene matches. Germline V gene data show CDR1 as SGHVS and CDR2 as FNYEAQ. CDR3 length equals 14 residues. The CDR3 DNA follows: TGTGCCAGCAGCTACGGACAGGGGACGAATGAGCAGTTCTTC. Translation gives CASSYGQGTNEQFF.

A remark on this clonotype: Being one base from a much bigger clone, this may be a read error. This sequence joins TRBV20-1 and TRBJ1-4; the D is unclear. Germline V gives CDR1 DFQATT, CDR2 SNEGSKA (reference sequence). There are 14 residues in the CDR3. CDR3 nucleotide sequence: TGCAGTGCCAGGACGGGTCCCGGCGTCGAAAAACCGTTTTTT. Amino acid sequence: CSARTGPGVEKPFF.

About this clonotype: The junction departs from the called germline gene at one end, perhaps through a read error. This chain uses TRBV7-7 with TRBJ2-1; 10 nucleotides align to TRBD2. CDR1 and CDR2 (germline): SSHAT, FNYEAQ (reference sequence). This CDR3 spans 15 amino acids. The CDR3 is CASSLSLAGVSEQFF. The CDR3 DNA follows: TGTGCTAGCAGCTTAAGCCTAGCGGGAGTAAGTGAGCAGTTCTTC.

This clonotype showed up just a few times. It is likely a read error: a sequence one base away is far more abundant. This chain links TRBV4-3 with TRBJ2-1, with TRBD2 as a possible D gene (6 bases). CDR3 length: 14 amino acids. Per the germline V gene, CDR1 is LGHNA and CDR2 is YSLEER. In DNA, the CDR3 is TGTACCAGCAGCCAAGCCGGAGGGGTTATTGAGCAGTTCTTC. Amino acids: CTSSQAGGVIEQFF.

The table lists this clonotype with many counts. Because it lacks the conserved phenylalanine or tryptophan at the end, this CDR3 is likely a read error. Because the CDR3's place on the DNA is in doubt, the DNA is left out and the CDR3 is given as listed by TCRdb. The rearrangement joins TRBV7-9 to TRBJ1-2; TRBD1 was called by the table and not checked on the DNA. The CDR3 sequence runs 9 residues, both termini included. Per germline, CDR1 SEHNR and CDR2 FQNEAQ (reference sequence). The CDR3 loop is CASSPDSPI.

The sample holds many counts of this clonotype. The CDR3 loop is CASSFKGEETQYF. DNA of the CDR3: TGCGCCAGCAGCTTCAAGGGGGAAGAGACCCAGTACTTC. This chain joins TRBV5-1 and TRBJ2-5; D may be TRBD1 (6 bases). The CDR3 has 13 residues. V gave up 2 bases and J gave up 3 bases, with 8 bases separating them. CDR1 and CDR2 (germline): SGHRS, YFSETQ.

Turning to this clonotype: A read error may explain this, as a much larger clone is one base away. V usage is TRBV7-2 and J usage is TRBJ1-2; 8 bases match TRBD1. The germline CDR1 and CDR2 sequences are SGHTA and FQGNSA. CDR3 size: 14 residues. Trimming took 4 bases from V and 2 from J; bases not matched to a gene: 3. The CDR3 bases are TGTGCCAGCAGCTGGGACAGGACAAACTATGGCTACACCTTC. Residues: CASSWDRTNYGYTF.

At least ten counts were recorded for this clonotype. V is TRBV20-1 and J is TRBJ2-3; 8 bases match TRBD2. The germline CDR1 and CDR2 sequences are DFQATT and SNEGSKA (reference sequence). CDR3 size: 14 residues. V was pared by 6 bases and J by 1 base, with 6 bases of the junction left unmatched. DNA for the CDR3: TGCAGTGCCCGGACTAGCAGTGGCACAGATACGCAGTATTTT. It yields the protein CSARTSSGTDTQYF.